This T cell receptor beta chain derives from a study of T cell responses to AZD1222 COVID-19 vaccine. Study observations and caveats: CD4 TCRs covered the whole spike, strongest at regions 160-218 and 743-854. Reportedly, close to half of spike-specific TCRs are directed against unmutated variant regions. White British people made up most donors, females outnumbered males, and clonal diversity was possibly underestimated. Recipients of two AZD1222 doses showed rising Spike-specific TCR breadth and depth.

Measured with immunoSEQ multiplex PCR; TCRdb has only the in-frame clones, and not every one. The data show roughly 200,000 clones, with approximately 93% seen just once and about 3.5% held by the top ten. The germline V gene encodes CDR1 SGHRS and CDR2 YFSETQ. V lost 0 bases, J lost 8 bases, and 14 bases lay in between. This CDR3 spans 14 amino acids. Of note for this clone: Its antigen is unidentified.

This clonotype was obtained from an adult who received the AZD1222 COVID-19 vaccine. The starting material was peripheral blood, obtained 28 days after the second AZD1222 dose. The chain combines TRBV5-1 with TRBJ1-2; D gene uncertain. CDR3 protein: CASSLAGQAGGYTF. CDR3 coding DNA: TGCGCCAGCAGCTTGGCCGGCCAGGCTGGAGGCTACACCTTC.